These 19 T cell receptor beta chains were sequenced from one sample in a study of cytomegalovirus exposure and HLA in healthy donors. In the PCR, 60 Vbeta and 13 Jbeta primers were used. The repertoire was sequenced with immunoSEQ multiplex PCR; TCRdb's copy has only in-frame clones and lacks some. The sample includes 140,000 to 150,000 clones, nearly 80% of them seen just once. Input material: PBMCs. These receptors were collected from a man between 35 and 55 years old in good health and CMV-seropositive.

CDR3: CASSYGGDYGYTF. For the CDR3, the DNA is TGTGCCAGCAGTTACGGAGGGGACTATGGCTACACCTTC. The rearrangement links TRBV6-5 to TRBJ1-2; D may be TRBD1 (5 bases). The CDR3 is made up of 13 amino acids. The V end lost 2 bases, the J end lost 3 bases, and 7 bases lay between the germline ends. Per the germline V gene, CDR1 is MNHEY and CDR2 is SVGAGI.

This clone showed up just a few times. The chain employs TRBV10-3 and TRBJ2-5; perhaps TRBD2 as D (5 bases). This CDR3 spans 13 amino acids. V lost 4 bases and J lost 2, with 8 bases in between. CDR1 and CDR2 from the germline V gene are ENHRY and SYGVKD. The CDR3 loop reads CAISGSGQETQYF. As DNA, the CDR3 is TGTGCCATCAGTGGATCGGGGCAAGAGACCCAGTACTTC.

The rearrangement links TRBV28 to TRBJ1-2, with D perhaps TRBD1 (5 bases). Germline V gene sequence: CDR1 MDHEN, CDR2 SYDVKM. The length of the CDR3 is 12 residues. V was pared by 6 bases and J by 12 bases, with 17 bases between. CDR3 protein: CASRGQTRSDTF. The CDR3 nucleotides read TGTGCCAGCAGAGGACAAACACGTTCTGACACCTTC.

The CDR3 region has the DNA TGTGCCAGCAGCTTCTCCAGATCAGGGGGCGCCGGCTACACCTTC. Its protein product is CASSFSRSGGAGYTF. The chain is built from TRBV5-4 and TRBJ1-2; TRBD1 matches 8 bases. This CDR3 region has 15 residues. V lost 2 bases and J lost 8; bases outside the gene matches: 11. Per germline, CDR1 SGHNT and CDR2 YYREEE (reference sequence).

The chain carries TRBV5-6 and TRBJ1-2; 9 bases fit TRBD1. In germline, CDR1 is SGHDT, CDR2 YYEEEE. This CDR3 comprises 12 residues. Trimming removed 5 bases from V and 8 bases from J; junction bases left unmatched: 4. This chain's CDR3 is CASSRDREGYTF. In nucleotides, the CDR3 is TGTGCCAGCAGTAGGGACAGGGAAGGCTACACCTTC. The whole variable domain, filled in from reference TRBV5-6 and TRBJ1-2, reads DAGVTQSPTHLIKTRGQQVTLRCSPKSGHDTVSWYQQALGQGPQFIFQYYEEEERQRGNFPDRFSGHQFPNYSSELNVNALLLGDSALYLCASSRDREGYTFGSGTRLTVV.

This rearrangement joins TRBV7-2 to TRBJ2-1, with 11 bases fitting TRBD2. The CDR3 contains 16 residues. Germline assignment: CDR1 SGHTA and CDR2 FQGNSA. The V gene end was trimmed by 1 base and the J gene end by 4 bases; junction bases not matched to a gene: 3. In nucleotides, the CDR3 is TGTGCCAGCAGCTTAGTTATAGCGGGAGGGTACAATGAGCAGTTCTTC. Its protein product is CASSLVIAGGYNEQFF.

This clone was recorded a few times. The chain joins TRBV9 to TRBJ2-2, with TRBD2 matching over 7 bases. The CDR3 has 17 amino acids. The trim removed 4 bases at V and 3 bases at J, leaving 12 bases unmatched. Germline-derived CDR1 and CDR2 are SGDLS and YYNGEE. CDR3 protein: CASSFFGREIDTGELFF. The CDR3 nucleotides read TGTGCCAGCAGCTTTTTCGGGCGGGAGATTGACACCGGGGAGCTGTTTTTT. Full variable domain (missing parts from reference TRBV9 and TRBJ2-2): DSGVTQTPKHLITATGQRVTLRCSPRSGDLSVYWYQQSLDQGLQFLIQYYNGEERAKGNILERFSAQQFPDLHSELNLSSLELGDSALYFCASSFFGREIDTGELFFGEGSRLTVL.

The rearrangement joins TRBV6-4 to TRBJ2-1; possible D gene TRBD2, 6 bases. The germline V gene has CDR1 MRHNA and CDR2 SNTAGT. The CDR3 extends over 13 amino acids. Trimming took off 3 bases at V and 6 bases at J, with 9 bases between the two ends. The CDR3 loop is CASSEGGRNEQFF. The DNA of the CDR3 is TGTGCCAGCAGTGAGGGGGGACGCAATGAGCAGTTCTTC.

This clone appeared a few times. The chain links TRBV28 to TRBJ1-6; 8 bases are a match to TRBD1. The V segment lost 5 bases and the J segment 7 bases; nucleotides outside the gene matches: 10. The length of the CDR3 is 16 residues. CDR1 and CDR2 (germline): MDHEN, SYDVKM. CDR3 region: CASSPTRTGRNSPLHF. The DNA of the CDR3 is TGTGCCAGCAGTCCTACCCGGACAGGGCGAAATTCACCCCTCCACTTT.

This clone was found a few times. This sequence joins TRBV5-1 and TRBJ2-1; D may be TRBD2 (6 bases). Germline loops: CDR1 SGHRS, CDR2 YFSETQ. Trimming cost V 5 bases and J 6 bases, with 18 bases left between them. The length of the CDR3 is 15 residues. CDR3 in DNA: TGCGCCAGCAGTTTCGCGGGGCCGGAGCTCAATGAGCAGTTCTTC. It is translated as CASSFAGPELNEQFF.

V and J are TRBV6-5 and TRBJ2-1, with 9 bases identical to TRBD2. Germline V gene data show CDR1 as MNHEY and CDR2 as SVGAGI. The CDR3 is made up of 14 amino acids. V dropped 2 bases and J dropped 12; count of bases not matched to a gene: 8. The CDR3 reads CASSYVAGDTGQFF. Written as DNA, the CDR3 is TGTGCCAGCAGTTACGTAGCGGGAGACACAGGGCAGTTCTTC.

The chain combines TRBV28 with TRBJ2-7, with TRBD2 matching 12 bases. This CDR3 spans 15 amino acids. Germline V gene data show CDR1 as MDHEN and CDR2 as SYDVKM. Germline trimming cut 4 bases from V and 6 bases from J; bases unmatched to any gene: 7. The CDR3 region is CASSSPSGRAGEQYF. Here the CDR3 DNA reads TGTGCCAGCAGTTCCCCTAGCGGGAGGGCCGGCGAGCAGTACTTC. Drawing the rest from reference TRBV28 and TRBJ2-7, the complete variable domain is DVKVTQSSRYLVKRTGEKVFLECVQDMDHENMFWYRQDPGLGLRLIYFSYDVKMKEKGDIPEGYSVSREKKERFSLILESASTNQTSMYLCASSSPSGRAGEQYFGPGTRLTVT.

This chain links TRBV6-5 with TRBJ1-3, with 9 bases aligning to TRBD1. CDR3 length equals 14 residues. The V gene end was trimmed by 4 bases and the J gene end by 5 bases; junction bases not matched to a gene: 3. CDR1 MNHEY and CDR2 SVGAGI come from the germline V gene. The CDR3 protein is CASSSDRGRNTIYF. CDR3 in DNA: TGTGCCAGCAGTTCGGACAGGGGTAGAAACACCATATATTTT.

This chain uses TRBV18 with TRBJ2-5, with TRBD1 matching over 9 bases. The DNA matches TRBJ2-7 better at its end, which makes the J call doubtful. Germline CDR1 and CDR2: KGHSH and LQKENI. There are 15 residues in the CDR3. The CDR3 region is CASSPVPGQGNEQYF. The DNA of the CDR3 is TGTGCCAGCTCACCCGTCCCGGGACAGGGTAACGAGCAGTACTTC.

The V gene is TRBV7-9, the J gene TRBJ1-1; TRBD1 might be the D (5 bases). Germline loops: CDR1 SEHNR, CDR2 FQNEAQ (reference sequence). The V end was cut by 8 bases, the J end by 7 bases, with 14 bases between. This CDR3 region has 12 residues. The CDR3 DNA reads as TGTGCCAGCTCCTCCACCCAGGGTGAAGCTTTCTTT. Its translation: CASSSTQGEAFF.

The chain recombines TRBV7-6 with TRBJ1-5; TRBD1 is a possible D gene (6 bases). The CDR3 totals 17 residues. Germline loops: CDR1 SGHVS, CDR2 FNYEAQ. Trimming removed 1 base at V and 4 bases at J, with 17 bases between. CDR3 in amino acids: CASSLGAFDRSNQPQHF. The CDR3 DNA reads TGTGCCAGCAGCTTAGGGGCTTTCGACAGGTCTAATCAGCCCCAGCATTTT.

This chain joins TRBV29-1 and TRBJ2-2, with TRBD1 as a possible D gene (5 bases). The CDR3 is 13 amino acids. Germline V gene sequence: CDR1 SQVTM, CDR2 ANQGSEA. V lost 7 bases and J lost 6, with 15 bases in between. The CDR3 reads CSARDSTAGELFF. CDR3 DNA sequence: TGCAGCGCCCGAGACAGTACGGCCGGGGAGCTGTTTTTT.

V gene TRBV6-1 combines with J gene TRBJ2-5; D ambiguous. The end of the DNA aligns better with TRBJ2-7, so the J call may be wrong. CDR1 and CDR2 (germline): MNHNS, SASEGT. The CDR3 covers 11 residues. This CDR3 reads CASSEPYEQYF. CDR3 nucleotide sequence: TGTGCCAGCAGTGAACCATACGAGCAGTACTTC.

This chain links TRBV7-3 with TRBJ2-1, with D possibly being TRBD2 (6 bases). Trimming took off 1 base at V and 2 bases at J, with 15 bases between the two ends. This CDR3 is built from 17 residues. Germline CDR1 SGHTA, CDR2 FQGTGA. This CDR3 reads CASSLNGGEGPYNEQFF. CDR3 nucleotides: TGTGCCAGCAGCTTAAACGGGGGAGAGGGCCCCTACAATGAGCAGTTCTTC.